The sequence of this T cell receptor (beta chain) was determined in a study of T-cell reconstitution after alpha-beta-depleted transplantation in children. There are 14 residues in the CDR3. The germline V and J ends were trimmed by 6 bases and 10 bases, with 19 bases remaining between them. The germline V gene has CDR1 DFQATT and CDR2 SNEGSKA (reference sequence). This clonotype came up many times. Unique molecular identifiers were used in preparing the TCRbeta library. From the PCR reads, TCRdb called clonotypes with MiXCR, one entry per CDR3 protein. The table shows about 240,000 distinct CDR3 sequences, with about 12% occurring only once.

The sample was PBMCs from the stem cell graft donor, taken from the stem cell graft. This chain uses TRBV20-1 with TRBJ1-6, with D perhaps matching TRBD1 (6 bases). This TCR derives from a human donor who donated a stem cell graft to a child with acute lymphoblastic leukemia. This chain's CDR3 is CSATGTQGLSPLHF. CDR3 coding DNA: TGCAGTGCAACAGGAACACAGGGCCTCTCACCCCTCCACTTT.